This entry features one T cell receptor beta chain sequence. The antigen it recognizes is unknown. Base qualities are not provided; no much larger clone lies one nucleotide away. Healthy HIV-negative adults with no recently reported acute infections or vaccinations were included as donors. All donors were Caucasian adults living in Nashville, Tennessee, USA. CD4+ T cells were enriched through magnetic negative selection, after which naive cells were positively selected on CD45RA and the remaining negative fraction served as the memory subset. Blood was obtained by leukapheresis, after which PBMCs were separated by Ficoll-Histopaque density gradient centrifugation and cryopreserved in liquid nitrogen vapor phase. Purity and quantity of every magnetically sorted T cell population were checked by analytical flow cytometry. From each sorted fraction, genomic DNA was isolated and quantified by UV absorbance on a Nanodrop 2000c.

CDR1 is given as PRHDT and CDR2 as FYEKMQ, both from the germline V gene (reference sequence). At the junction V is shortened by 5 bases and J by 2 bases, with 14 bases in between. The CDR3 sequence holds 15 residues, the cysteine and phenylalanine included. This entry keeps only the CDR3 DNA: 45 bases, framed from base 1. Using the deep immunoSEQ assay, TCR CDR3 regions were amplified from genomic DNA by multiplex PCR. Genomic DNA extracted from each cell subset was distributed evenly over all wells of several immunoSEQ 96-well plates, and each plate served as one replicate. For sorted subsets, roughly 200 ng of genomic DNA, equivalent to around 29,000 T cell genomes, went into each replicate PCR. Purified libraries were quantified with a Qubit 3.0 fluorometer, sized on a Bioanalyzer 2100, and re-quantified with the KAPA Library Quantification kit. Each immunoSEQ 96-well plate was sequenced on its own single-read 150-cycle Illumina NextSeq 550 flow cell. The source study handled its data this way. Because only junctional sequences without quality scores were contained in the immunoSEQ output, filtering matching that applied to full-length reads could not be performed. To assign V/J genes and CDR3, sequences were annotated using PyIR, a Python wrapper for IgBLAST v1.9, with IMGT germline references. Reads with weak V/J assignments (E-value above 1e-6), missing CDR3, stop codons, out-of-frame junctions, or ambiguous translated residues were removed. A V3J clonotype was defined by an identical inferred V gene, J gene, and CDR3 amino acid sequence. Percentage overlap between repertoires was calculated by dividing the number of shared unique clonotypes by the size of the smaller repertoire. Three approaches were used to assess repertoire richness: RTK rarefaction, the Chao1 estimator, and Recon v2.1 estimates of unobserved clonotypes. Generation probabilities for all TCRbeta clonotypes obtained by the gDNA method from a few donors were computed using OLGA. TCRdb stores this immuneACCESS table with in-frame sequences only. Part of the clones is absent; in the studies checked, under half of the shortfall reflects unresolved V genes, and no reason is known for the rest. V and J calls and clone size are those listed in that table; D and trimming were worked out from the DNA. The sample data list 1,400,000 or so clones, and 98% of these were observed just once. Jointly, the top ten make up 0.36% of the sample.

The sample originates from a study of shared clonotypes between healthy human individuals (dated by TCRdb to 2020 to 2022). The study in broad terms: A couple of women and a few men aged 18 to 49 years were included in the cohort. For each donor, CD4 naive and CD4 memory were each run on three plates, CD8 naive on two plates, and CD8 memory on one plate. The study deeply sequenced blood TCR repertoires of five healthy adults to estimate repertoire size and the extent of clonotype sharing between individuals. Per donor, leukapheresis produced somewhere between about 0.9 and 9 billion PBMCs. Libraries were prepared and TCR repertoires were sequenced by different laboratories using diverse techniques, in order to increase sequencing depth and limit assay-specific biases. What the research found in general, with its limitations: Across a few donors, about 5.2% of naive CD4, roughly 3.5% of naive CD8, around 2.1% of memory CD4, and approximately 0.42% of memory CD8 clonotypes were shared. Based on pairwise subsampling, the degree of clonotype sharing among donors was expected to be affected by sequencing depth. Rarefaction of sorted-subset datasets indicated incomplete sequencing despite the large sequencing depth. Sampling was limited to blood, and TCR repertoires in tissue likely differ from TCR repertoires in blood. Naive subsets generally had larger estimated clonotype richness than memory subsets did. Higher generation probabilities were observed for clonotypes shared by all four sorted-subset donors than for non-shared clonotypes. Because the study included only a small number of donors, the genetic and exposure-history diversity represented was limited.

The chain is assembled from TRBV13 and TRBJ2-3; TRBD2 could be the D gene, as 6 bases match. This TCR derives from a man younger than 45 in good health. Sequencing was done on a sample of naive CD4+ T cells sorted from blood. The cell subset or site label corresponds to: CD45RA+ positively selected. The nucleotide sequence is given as TGTGCCAGCAGCCCCGGGCGGGGTACCACAGATACGCAGTATTTT. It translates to CASSPGRGTTDTQYF.